This section outlines one T cell receptor beta chain sequence together with its context. What it binds is unknown. The sample comes from a study of persistence of HIV-infected CD4 T cells. The stimulus was lysate of CMV-infected fibroblasts, around 9.3 ug/mL. CD4+ T cells upregulating both CD40 ligand and CD69 were sorted as responding cells. Overall study results and limits: Bulk TCR data could not be restricted to HIV-1-infected CMV-responding cells.

This was the immunoSEQ version 4 assay in survey mode. Clones were sequenced by immunoSEQ multiplex PCR, and TCRdb holds only the in-frame ones, with some missing. Of approximately 6,800 clones in the sample, 75% to 85% were seen once. The CDR3 consists of 14 residues. CDR1 is LNHDA and CDR2 is SQIVND in the germline V gene (reference sequence). V shed 3 bases and J shed 7 bases, with 15 bases lying between them. The rearrangement links TRBV19 to TRBJ1-2; no clear D gene. The receptor was derived from an adult woman with HIV who was CMV-seropositive. The starting material was CD4+ T cells sorted from PBMCs after roughly 18-hour stimulation, obtained from a patient who received antiretroviral therapy. This chain's CDR3 is CASSIPGSLSGYTF. The CDR3 DNA reads TGTGCCAGTAGTATCCCAGGTTCGCTAAGTGGCTACACCTTC.